Listed below are T cell receptor beta chains from one sample, sequenced in a study of T cells in localized non-small cell lung cancer. TCRdb's copy holds only in-frame clones and misses some; the assay was immunoSEQ multiplex PCR. This table holds approximately 52,000 clones, about 80% found once. The starting material was peripheral blood, obtained before any cancer treatment. The receptors derive from a man aged 40-75 years with stage I squamous cell lung carcinoma. CDR3s include the opening cysteine and the closing phenylalanine or tryptophan.

v_gene: TRBV6-5
j_gene: TRBJ2-3
CDR3aa: CASSYRRKDTQYF

v_gene: TRBV6-5
j_gene: TRBJ1-5
CDR3aa: CASSLASDRAQPQHF

v_gene: TRBV6-5
j_gene: TRBJ1-4
CDR3aa: CASSLRRNEKLFF

v_gene: TRBV5-1
j_gene: TRBJ2-7
CDR3aa: CASSLGGGTYEQYF

v_gene: TRBV19
j_gene: TRBJ1-5
CDR3aa: CASTNTVGPQHF

v_gene: TRBV7-3
j_gene: TRBJ1-2
CDR3aa: CASSLNGRANYGYTF

v_gene: TRBV30
j_gene: TRBJ2-5
CDR3aa: CAWSVQGLGTQYF

v_gene: TRBV4-1
j_gene: TRBJ2-2
CDR3aa: CASGGTGELFF

v_gene: TRBV16
j_gene: TRBJ1-3
CDR3aa: CASSQRGSGNTIYF

v_gene: TRBV7-9
j_gene: TRBJ2-5
CDR3aa: CASSPPAGGQETQYF

v_gene: TRBV7-6
j_gene: TRBJ2-3
CDR3aa: CASSPGSVTQYF

v_gene: TRBV6-5
j_gene: TRBJ1-5
CDR3aa: CAGGQPQHF

v_gene: TRBV28
j_gene: TRBJ2-5
CDR3aa: CASSPTDQETQYF

v_gene: TRBV6-5
j_gene: TRBJ1-4
CDR3aa: CASSRGRDEKLFF

v_gene: TRBV28
j_gene: TRBJ2-7
CDR3aa: CASAGPYEQYF

v_gene: TRBV9
j_gene: TRBJ2-2
CDR3aa: CASSVEGRGSGGSPGELFF

v_gene: TRBV6-6
j_gene: TRBJ1-5
CDR3aa: CATQTGTTNQPQHF

v_gene: TRBV6-1
j_gene: TRBJ1-1
CDR3aa: CASSGGGHTEAFF

v_gene: TRBV9
j_gene: TRBJ1-2
CDR3aa: CASSVTGDYGYTF

v_gene: TRBV28
j_gene: TRBJ1-2
CDR3aa: CASSAQGTNYGYTF

v_gene: TRBV6-5
j_gene: TRBJ1-5
CDR3aa: CASSDLLPQHF

v_gene: TRBV5-4
j_gene: TRBJ1-5
CDR3aa: CASSLQGGGNQPQHF

v_gene: TRBV9
j_gene: TRBJ2-5
CDR3aa: CASSVARGGTDNQETQYF

v_gene: TRBV7-9
j_gene: TRBJ2-1
CDR3aa: CASSFGGAYNEQFF

v_gene: TRBV6-4
j_gene: TRBJ2-1
CDR3aa: CASSDSSGGAHEQFF

v_gene: TRBV10-2
j_gene: TRBJ2-3
CDR3aa: CASSVSVLAPTDTQYF

v_gene: TRBV19
j_gene: TRBJ2-3
CDR3aa: CASSLTSGGTDTQYF

v_gene: TRBV28
j_gene: TRBJ2-2
CDR3aa: CASSSTAGELFF

v_gene: TRBV2
j_gene: TRBJ2-7
CDR3aa: CASSEEGPRAYEQYF

v_gene: TRBV7-3
j_gene: TRBJ2-3
CDR3aa: CASSPTSGTYTDTQYF

v_gene: TRBV6-1
j_gene: TRBJ2-6
CDR3aa: CASIESGANVLTF

v_gene: TRBV11-2
j_gene: TRBJ2-2
CDR3aa: CASSLGQGYTGELFF

v_gene: TRBV7-2
j_gene: TRBJ1-5
CDR3aa: CASSPGFQPQHF

v_gene: TRBV11-3
j_gene: TRBJ2-3
CDR3aa: CASSGSGGRTDTQYF

v_gene: TRBV28
j_gene: TRBJ1-5
CDR3aa: CASSLGGTGNQPQHF

v_gene: TRBV7-2
j_gene: TRBJ1-3
CDR3aa: CASSRSGNTIYF

v_gene: TRBV27
j_gene: TRBJ2-7
CDR3aa: CASSLGQVYEQYF

v_gene: TRBV6-6
j_gene: TRBJ2-5
CDR3aa: CASQKDRQQETQYF

v_gene: TRBV28
j_gene: TRBJ2-1
CDR3aa: CASSSYNEQFF

v_gene: TRBV5-6
j_gene: TRBJ2-5
CDR3aa: CASSGATGSGETQYF

v_gene: TRBV4-3
j_gene: TRBJ1-1
CDR3aa: CASSQDEVGVNTEAFF

v_gene: TRBV14
j_gene: TRBJ1-6
CDR3aa: CASSPDARTPLHF

v_gene: TRBV5-7
j_gene: TRBJ1-5
CDR3aa: CASSLEGGGDSNQPQHF

v_gene: TRBV5-1
j_gene: TRBJ1-1
CDR3aa: CASSGRTGRFSGSTEAFF

v_gene: TRBV29-1
j_gene: TRBJ1-5
CDR3aa: CSCSRGEGQPQHF

v_gene: TRBV28
j_gene: TRBJ1-2
CDR3aa: CASSRQGLGYTF

v_gene: TRBV11-2
j_gene: TRBJ2-1
CDR3aa: CASSPGQDYNEQFF

v_gene: TRBV7-2
j_gene: TRBJ2-7
CDR3aa: CASSLGIGDGYEQYF

v_gene: TRBV6-1
j_gene: TRBJ2-5
CDR3aa: CASTIRVRETQYF

v_gene: TRBV7-2
j_gene: TRBJ1-2
CDR3aa: CASSLDKYGYTF

v_gene: TRBV6-5
j_gene: .
CDR3aa: CASSYAGQSSYEQYF

v_gene: TRBV5-1
j_gene: TRBJ2-5
CDR3aa: CASSFQETQYF

v_gene: TRBV6-1
j_gene: TRBJ2-7
CDR3aa: CASTADLAGGREQYF

v_gene: TRBV5-1
j_gene: TRBJ1-6
CDR3aa: CASSLEVSYNSPLHF

v_gene: TRBV2
j_gene: TRBJ2-1
CDR3aa: CASSVKGRDEQFF